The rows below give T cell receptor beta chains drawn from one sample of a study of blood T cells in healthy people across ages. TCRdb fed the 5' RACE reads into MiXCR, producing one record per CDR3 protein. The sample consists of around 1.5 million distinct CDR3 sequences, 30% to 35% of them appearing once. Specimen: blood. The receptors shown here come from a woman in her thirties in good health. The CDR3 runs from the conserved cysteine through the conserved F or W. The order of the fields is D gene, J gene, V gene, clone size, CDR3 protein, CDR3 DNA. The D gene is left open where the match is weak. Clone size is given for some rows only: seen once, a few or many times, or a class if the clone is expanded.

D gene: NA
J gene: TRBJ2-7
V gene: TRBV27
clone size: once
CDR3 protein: CASSKDRLTNKQYF
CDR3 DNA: TGTGCCAGCAGCAAAGACAGGTTGACGAACAAGCAGTACTTC

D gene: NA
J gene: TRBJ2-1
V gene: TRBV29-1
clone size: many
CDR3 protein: CSVDESGRINEQFF
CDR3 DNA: TGCAGCGTTGATGAATCAGGGAGAATCAATGAGCAGTTCTTC

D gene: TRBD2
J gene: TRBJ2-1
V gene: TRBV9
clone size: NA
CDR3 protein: CASSPAGLAGARSSYNEQFF
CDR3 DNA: TGTGCCAGCAGCCCGGCGGGACTAGCGGGGGCCCGGAGCTCCTACAATGAGCAGTTCTTC

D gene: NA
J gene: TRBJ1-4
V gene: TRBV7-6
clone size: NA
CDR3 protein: CASSLGDSSRGGLFF
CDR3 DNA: TGTGCCAGCAGCTTAGGCGACAGCTCGAGGGGAGGACTGTTTTTT

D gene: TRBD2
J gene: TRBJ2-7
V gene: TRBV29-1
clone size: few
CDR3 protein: CSARIGSGSGCYEQYF
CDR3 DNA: TGCAGCGCCCGCATTGGTAGCGGGAGTGGGTGTTACGAGCAGTACTTC

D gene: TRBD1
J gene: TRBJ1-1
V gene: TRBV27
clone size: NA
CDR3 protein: CASSPGQGRGNTEAFF
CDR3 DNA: TGTGCCAGCAGTCCGGGACAGGGTCGGGGAAACACTGAAGCTTTCTTT

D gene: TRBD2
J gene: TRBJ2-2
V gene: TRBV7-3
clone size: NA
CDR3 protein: CASSLTGLAGGELFF
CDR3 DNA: TGTGCCAGCAGCTTAACTGGACTAGCCGGCGGGGAGCTGTTTTTT

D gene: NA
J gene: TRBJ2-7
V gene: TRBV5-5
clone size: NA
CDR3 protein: CASSPSGTVSSYEQYF
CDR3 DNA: TGTGCCAGCAGCCCTTCAGGGACGGTGAGCTCCTACGAGCAGTACTTC

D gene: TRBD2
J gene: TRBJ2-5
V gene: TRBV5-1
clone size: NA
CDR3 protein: CASTRLAAQQETQYF
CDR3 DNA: TGCGCCAGCACTCGACTAGCGGCTCAACAAGAGACCCAGTACTTC

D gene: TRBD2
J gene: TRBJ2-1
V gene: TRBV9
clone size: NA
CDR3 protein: CASSDGLADYNEQFF
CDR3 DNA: TGTGCCAGCAGCGACGGACTAGCGGACTACAATGAGCAGTTCTTC

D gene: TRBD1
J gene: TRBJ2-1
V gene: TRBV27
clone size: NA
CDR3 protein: CASSRPRDRVVYEQFF
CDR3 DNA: TGTGCCAGCAGTCGCCCGAGGGACAGGGTGGTTTATGAGCAGTTCTTC

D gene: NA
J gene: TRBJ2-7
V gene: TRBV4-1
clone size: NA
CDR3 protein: CASSQEIADSYEQYF
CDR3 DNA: TGCGCCAGCAGCCAAGAGATCGCGGACTCCTACGAGCAGTACTTC

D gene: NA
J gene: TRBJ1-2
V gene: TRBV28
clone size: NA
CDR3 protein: CASSLQEAFNYGYTF
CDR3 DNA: TGTGCCAGCAGTTTACAAGAGGCCTTTAACTATGGCTACACCTTC

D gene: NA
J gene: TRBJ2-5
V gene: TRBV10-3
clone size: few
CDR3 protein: CAISRGGETQYF
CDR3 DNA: TGTGCCATCAGCCGGGGTGGAGAGACCCAGTACTTC

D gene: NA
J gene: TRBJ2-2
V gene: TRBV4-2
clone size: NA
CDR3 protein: CASSQDINTGELFF
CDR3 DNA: TGTGCCAGCAGCCAAGATATAAACACCGGGGAGCTGTTTTTT

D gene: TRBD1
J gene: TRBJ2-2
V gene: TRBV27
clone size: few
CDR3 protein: CASSRDRAGEELFF
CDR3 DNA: TGTGCCAGCAGCCGGGACAGGGCGGGAGAGGAGCTGTTTTTT

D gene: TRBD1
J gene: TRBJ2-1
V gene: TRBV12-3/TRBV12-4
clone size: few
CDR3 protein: CASSPPDRGDDEQFF
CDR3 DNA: TGTGCCAGCAGCCCTCCCGACAGGGGAGACGATGAGCAGTTCTTC

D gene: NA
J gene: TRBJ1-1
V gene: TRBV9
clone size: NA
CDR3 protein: CASREGWDTTEAFF
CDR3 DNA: TGTGCCAGCAGGGAGGGCTGGGATACCACTGAAGCTTTCTTT

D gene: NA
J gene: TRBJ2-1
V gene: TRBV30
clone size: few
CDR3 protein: CAWKRVEQFF
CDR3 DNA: TGTGCCTGGAAACGGGTTGAGCAGTTCTTC

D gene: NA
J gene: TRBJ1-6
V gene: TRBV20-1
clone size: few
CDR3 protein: CSARDRVSYNSPLHF
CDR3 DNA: TGTAGTGCTAGAGATAGGGTATCCTATAATTCACCCCTCCACTTT

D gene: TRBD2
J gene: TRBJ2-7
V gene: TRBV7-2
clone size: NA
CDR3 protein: CASSLAHSGSYEQYF
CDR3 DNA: TGTGCCAGCAGCTTAGCCCACAGCGGGAGTTACGAGCAGTACTTC

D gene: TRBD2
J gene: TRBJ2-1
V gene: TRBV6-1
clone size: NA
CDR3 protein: CASSDLQRGYNEQFF
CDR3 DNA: TGTGCCAGCAGTGATCTCCAGCGGGGCTACAATGAGCAGTTCTTC

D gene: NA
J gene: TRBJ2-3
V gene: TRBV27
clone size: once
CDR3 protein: CANSLVTTDTQYF
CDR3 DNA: TGTGCCAACAGTTTGGTCACCACAGATACGCAGTATTTT

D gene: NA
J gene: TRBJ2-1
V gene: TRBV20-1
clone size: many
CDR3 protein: CSASRAYNEQFF
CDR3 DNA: TGCAGTGCTAGTAGAGCCTACAATGAGCAGTTCTTC

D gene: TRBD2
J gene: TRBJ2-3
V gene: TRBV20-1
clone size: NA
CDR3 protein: CSATLTSGSGDTQYF
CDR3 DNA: TGCAGTGCTACCTTGACTAGCGGGAGCGGGGATACGCAGTATTTT

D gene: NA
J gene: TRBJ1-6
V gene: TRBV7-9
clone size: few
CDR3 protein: CASSLGGANPLHF
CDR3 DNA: TGTGCCAGCAGCTTAGGAGGCGCGAATCCCCTCCACTTT

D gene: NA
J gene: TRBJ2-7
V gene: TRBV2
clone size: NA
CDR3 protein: CASLAGVSYEQYF
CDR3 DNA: TGTGCCAGCCTGGCAGGGGTTTCCTACGAGCAGTACTTC

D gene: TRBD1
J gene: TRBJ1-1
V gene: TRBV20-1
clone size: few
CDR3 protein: CSARAPDRGEAFF
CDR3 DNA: TGCAGTGCTCGAGCTCCTGACAGGGGCGAAGCTTTCTTT

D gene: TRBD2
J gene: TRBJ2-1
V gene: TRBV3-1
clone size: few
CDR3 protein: CASSQQPGLAGEQFF
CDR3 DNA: TGTGCCAGCAGCCAACAACCGGGACTAGCGGGTGAGCAGTTCTTC

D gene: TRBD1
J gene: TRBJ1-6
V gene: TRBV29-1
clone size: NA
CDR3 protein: CSVADRANSPLHF
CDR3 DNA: TGCAGCGTCGCTGACAGGGCTAATTCACCCCTCCACTTT

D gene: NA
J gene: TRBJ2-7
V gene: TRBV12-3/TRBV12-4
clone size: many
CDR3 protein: CASSRRARSEEQYF
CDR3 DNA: TGTGCCAGCAGTAGGCGCGCCCGGTCGGAGGAGCAGTACTTC

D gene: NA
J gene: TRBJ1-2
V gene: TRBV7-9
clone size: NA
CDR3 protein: CASSYGQPLAGYTF
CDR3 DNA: TGTGCCAGCAGCTACGGACAGCCATTGGCAGGCTACACCTTC

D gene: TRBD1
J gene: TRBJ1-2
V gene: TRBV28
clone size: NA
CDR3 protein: CASSVLGGQRIYGYTF
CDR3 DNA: TGTGCCAGCAGCGTTTTGGGGGGACAGAGGATCTATGGCTACACCTTC

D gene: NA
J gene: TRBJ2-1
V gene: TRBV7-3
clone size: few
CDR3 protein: CASSPHGQGIGDEQFF
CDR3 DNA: TGTGCCAGCAGCCCCCACGGGCAGGGTATAGGCGATGAGCAGTTCTTC

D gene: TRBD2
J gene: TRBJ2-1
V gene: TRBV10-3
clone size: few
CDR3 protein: CATQTSVAYNEQFF
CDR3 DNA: TGTGCCACCCAGACTAGCGTCGCCTACAATGAGCAGTTCTTC

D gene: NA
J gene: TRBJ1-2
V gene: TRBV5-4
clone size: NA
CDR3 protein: CASSLGGRSYTF
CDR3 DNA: TGTGCCAGCAGCTTGGGGGGAAGGAGCTACACCTTC

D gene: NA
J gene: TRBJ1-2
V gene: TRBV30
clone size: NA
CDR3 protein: CAWSDRERGYTF
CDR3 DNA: TGTGCCTGGAGTGACAGGGAGCGTGGCTACACCTTC